Listed below are T cell receptor beta chains from one sample, sequenced in a study of tumor-infiltrating lymphocytes in primary liver carcinoma. TCRdb reanalysed the multiplex PCR reads using MiXCR and keeps one entry per CDR3 protein. Here the sample spans fewer than 400,000 distinct CDR3 sequences, 50% to 75% being singletons. Sequencing was carried out using peripheral blood. All receptors derive from a woman between 25 and 40 years old with primary liver carcinoma and hepatitis B virus infection. Both conserved end residues are part of each CDR3. The order of the fields is J gene, clone size, D gene, V gene, CDR3 protein, CDR3 DNA. A D gene is named only where the DNA matches it firmly. The listing skips clone size in some rows; elsewhere it reads once, few, many or a size class.

>TRBJ2-7|many|.|TRBV6-5
CASSYSRGDTYEQYF
TGTGCCAGCAGTTACTCGAGAGGGGACACCTACGAGCAGTACTTC
>TRBJ1-6|.|TRBD1|TRBV20-1
CSARGGTENSPLHF
TGCAGTGCTAGAGGAGGGACAGAAAATTCACCCCTCCACTTT
>TRBJ2-3|many|.|TRBV10-3
CASILFWAADCTDTQYF
TGTGCCAGCATCCTCTTTTGGGCAGCGGATTGCACAGATACGCAGTATTTT
>TRBJ2-5|few|.|TRBV13
CASSRGQEETQYF
TGTGCCAGCAGCCGGGGACAAGAAGAGACCCAGTACTTC
>TRBJ2-7|few|.|TRBV10-2
CASSDWVSAYEQYF
TGCGCCAGCAGTGACTGGGTTTCAGCCTACGAGCAGTACTTC
>TRBJ2-7|.|.|TRBV5-5
CASSLMSFYEQYF
TGTGCCAGCAGCTTGATGTCCTTCTACGAGCAGTACTTC
>TRBJ2-3|once|TRBD2|TRBV29-1
CSVRLAGSTITQYF
TGCAGCGTCCGACTAGCGGGAAGCACAATTACGCAGTATTTT
>TRBJ1-2|.|TRBD1|TRBV7-8
CASSSAGTVSNYGYTF
TGTGCCAGCAGCTCCGCCGGGACAGTGTCGAACTATGGCTACACCTTC
>TRBJ2-1|.|.|TRBV5-5
CASRLLPGAHDEQFF
TGTGCCAGCAGACTACTTCCAGGGGCTCATGATGAGCAGTTCTTC
>TRBJ2-3|few|.|TRBV5-1
CASSPDSNTDTQYF
TGCGCCAGCAGCCCGGACTCCAACACAGATACGCAGTATTTT
>TRBJ2-3|.|.|TRBV7-9
CASSLENRAADTQYF
TGTGCCAGCAGCTTAGAAAACAGGGCGGCAGATACGCAGTATTTT
>TRBJ1-1|.|.|TRBV6-6
CASTDAGAEAFF
TGTGCCAGCACCGATGCGGGGGCTGAAGCTTTCTTT
>TRBJ2-1|.|.|TRBV6-5
CVSSFTDASYNEQFF
TGTGTCAGCAGCTTCACGGACGCGTCCTACAATGAGCAGTTCTTC
>TRBJ2-5|.|.|TRBV7-3
CASNLAEQETQYF
TGTGCCAGCAACTTAGCGGAGCAAGAGACCCAGTACTTC
>TRBJ2-1|.|TRBD2|TRBV29-1
CSVDGTSRNSYEQFF
TGTAGCGTCGATGGGACTAGCAGGAATTCGTATGAGCAGTTCTTC
>TRBJ2-7|.|.|TRBV12-3/TRBV12-4
CASSLRSRDYEQYF
TGTGCCAGCAGCTTACGGTCTAGGGATTACGAGCAGTACTTC
>TRBJ2-3|.|TRBD2|TRBV10-3
CAIRGTSVNTDTQYF
TGTGCCATCAGGGGGACTAGCGTGAACACAGATACGCAGTATTTT
>TRBJ2-7|.|.|TRBV5-6
CASSAVAGQRTFEQYF
TGTGCCAGCAGCGCAGTAGCGGGACAGCGGACCTTCGAGCAGTACTTC
>TRBJ2-3|.|TRBD2|TRBV6-6
CASSYGGLAGDTQYF
TGTGCCAGCAGTTACGGTGGACTAGCGGGAGATACGCAGTATTTT
>TRBJ2-6|.|.|TRBV7-8
CTSSLWLPFSGNSTGANVLTF
TGTACCAGCAGCCTGTGGCTGCCCTTTTCGGGAAACTCTACTGGGGCCAACGTCCTGACTTTC
>TRBJ1-3|once|.|TRBV12-3/TRBV12-4
CASSGVGDTIYF
TGTGCCAGCAGCGGGGTGGGAGACACCATATATTTT
>TRBJ2-3|.|.|TRBV11-2
CASSGLEQPSTDAQYF
TGTGCGAGCTCCGGCCTGGAGCAGCCTAGCACAGATGCGCAGTATTTT
>TRBJ1-1|.|.|TRBV28
CASNKGYPEAFF
TGTGCCAGCAATAAGGGGTATCCTGAAGCTTTCTTT
>TRBJ2-7|.|TRBD2|TRBV7-2
CASSNGLAGSLFYEQYF
TGTGCCAGCAGCAACGGACTAGCGGGATCCCTCTTCTACGAGCAGTACTTC
>TRBJ2-2|.|.|TRBV7-9
CASSLALITGVLNTGELFF
TGTGCCAGCAGCTTAGCGCTAATAACGGGGGTCCTGAACACCGGGGAGCTGTTTTTT
>TRBJ1-5|.|TRBD1|TRBV2
CASSELQGNQPQHF
TGTGCCAGCAGTGAATTACAGGGGAATCAGCCCCAGCATTTT
>TRBJ1-1|many|.|TRBV4-3
CASSAGRMNTEAFF
TGCGCCAGCAGCGCCGGGCGGATGAACACTGAAGCTTTCTTT
>TRBJ2-3|many|.|TRBV6-6
CASTSRDTQYF
TGTGCCAGCACCTCGAGGGATACGCAGTATTTT
>TRBJ2-7|.|TRBD2|TRBV28
CANPGSGTFYEQYF
TGTGCCAACCCTGGGAGCGGGACGTTCTACGAGCAGTACTTC
>TRBJ2-6|.|TRBD2|TRBV4-1
CASNQGREVTGANVLTF
TGCGCCAGCAACCAGGGGCGGGAGGTTACAGGGGCCAACGTCCTGACTTTC